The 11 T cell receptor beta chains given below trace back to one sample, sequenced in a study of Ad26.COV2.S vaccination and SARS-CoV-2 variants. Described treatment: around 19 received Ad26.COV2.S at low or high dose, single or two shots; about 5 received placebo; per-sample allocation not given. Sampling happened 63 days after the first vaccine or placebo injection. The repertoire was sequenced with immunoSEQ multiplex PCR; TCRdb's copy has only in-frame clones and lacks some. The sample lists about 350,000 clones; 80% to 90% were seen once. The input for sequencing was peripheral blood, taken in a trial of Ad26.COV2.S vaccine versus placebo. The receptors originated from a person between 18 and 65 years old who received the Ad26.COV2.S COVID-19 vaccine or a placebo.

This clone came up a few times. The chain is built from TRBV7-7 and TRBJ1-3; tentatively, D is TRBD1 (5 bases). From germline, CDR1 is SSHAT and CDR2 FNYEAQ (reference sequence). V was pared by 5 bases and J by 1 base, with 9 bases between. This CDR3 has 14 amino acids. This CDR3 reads CASSVGLSGNTIYF. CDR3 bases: TGTGCCAGCAGCGTGGGACTGTCTGGAAACACCATATATTTT.

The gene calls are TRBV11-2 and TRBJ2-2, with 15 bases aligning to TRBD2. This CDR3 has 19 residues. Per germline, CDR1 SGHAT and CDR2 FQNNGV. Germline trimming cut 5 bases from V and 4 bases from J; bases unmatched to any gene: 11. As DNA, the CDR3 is TGTGCCAGCAGCCAGGGACTAGCGGGAGGTCTCGTCCCCACCGGGGAGCTGTTTTTT. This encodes CASSQGLAGGLVPTGELFF.

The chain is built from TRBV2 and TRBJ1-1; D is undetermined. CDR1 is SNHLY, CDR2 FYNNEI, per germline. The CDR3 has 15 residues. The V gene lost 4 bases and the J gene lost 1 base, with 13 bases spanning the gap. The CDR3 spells CASSGLTGRNTEAFF. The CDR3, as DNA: TGTGCCAGCAGTGGGTTGACGGGGAGGAACACTGAAGCTTTCTTT.

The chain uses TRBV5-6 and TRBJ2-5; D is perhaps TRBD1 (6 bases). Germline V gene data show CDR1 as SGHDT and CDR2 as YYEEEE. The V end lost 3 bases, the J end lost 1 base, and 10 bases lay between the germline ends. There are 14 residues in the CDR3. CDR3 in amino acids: CASSWGHFQETQYF. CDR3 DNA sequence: TGTGCCAGCAGCTGGGGACATTTCCAAGAGACCCAGTACTTC.

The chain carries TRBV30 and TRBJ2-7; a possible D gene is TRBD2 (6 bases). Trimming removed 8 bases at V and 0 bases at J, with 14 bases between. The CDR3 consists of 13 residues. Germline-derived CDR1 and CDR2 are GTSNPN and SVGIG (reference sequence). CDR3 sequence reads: CAGNSGSSYEQYF. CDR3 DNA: TGTGCCGGGAATAGCGGAAGCTCCTACGAGCAGTACTTC.

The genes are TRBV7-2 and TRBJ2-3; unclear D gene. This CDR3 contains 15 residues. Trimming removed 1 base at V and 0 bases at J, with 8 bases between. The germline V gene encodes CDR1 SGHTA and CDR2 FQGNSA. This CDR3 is CASSLVAPSTDTQYF. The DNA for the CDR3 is TGTGCCAGCAGCTTAGTGGCGCCTAGCACAGATACGCAGTATTTT.

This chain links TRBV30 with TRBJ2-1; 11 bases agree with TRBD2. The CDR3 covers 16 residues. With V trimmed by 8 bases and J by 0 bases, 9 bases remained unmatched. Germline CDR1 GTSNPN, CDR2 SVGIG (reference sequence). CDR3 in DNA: TGTGCCGGAGGCACTAGCGGGGGTTACTCCTACAATGAGCAGTTCTTC. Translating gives CAGGTSGGYSYNEQFF.

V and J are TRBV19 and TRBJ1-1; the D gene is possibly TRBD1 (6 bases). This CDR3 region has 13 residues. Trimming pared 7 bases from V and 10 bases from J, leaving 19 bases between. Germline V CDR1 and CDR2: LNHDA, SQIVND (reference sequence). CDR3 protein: CASTLYRDSVAFF. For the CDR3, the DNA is TGTGCCAGTACCCTATACAGGGATAGCGTAGCTTTCTTT.

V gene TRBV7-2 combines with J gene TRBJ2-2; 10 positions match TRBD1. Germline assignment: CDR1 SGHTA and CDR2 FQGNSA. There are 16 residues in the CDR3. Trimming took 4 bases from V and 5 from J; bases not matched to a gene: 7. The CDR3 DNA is TGTGCCAGCAGCTCATCCGGGACAGGGGTGACCGGGGAGCTGTTTTTT. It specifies CASSSSGTGVTGELFF.

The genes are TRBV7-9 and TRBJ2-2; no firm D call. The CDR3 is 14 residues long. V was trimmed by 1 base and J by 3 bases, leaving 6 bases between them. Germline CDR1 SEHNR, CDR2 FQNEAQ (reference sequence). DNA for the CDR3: TGTGCCAGCAGCTTAGTTACGTACACCGGGGAGCTGTTTTTT. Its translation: CASSLVTYTGELFF.

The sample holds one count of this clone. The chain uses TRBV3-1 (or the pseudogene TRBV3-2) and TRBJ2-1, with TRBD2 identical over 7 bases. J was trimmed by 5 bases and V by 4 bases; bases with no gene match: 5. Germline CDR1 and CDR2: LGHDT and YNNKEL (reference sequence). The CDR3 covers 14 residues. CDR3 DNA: TGTGCCAGCAGCCTACTAGCGAGGAACAATGAGCAGTTCTTC. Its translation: CASSLLARNNEQFF.